Presented here are 30 T cell receptor beta chains from one specimen sequenced in a study of T cells in Graves' hyperthyroidism and ophthalmopathy. The investigators amplified TCR beta CDR3 regions from RNA transcripts. HTBI primers were used for first-round RT-PCR of the TCR CDR3. In TCRdb, the multiplex PCR reads were re-called with MiXCR into one record per CDR3 protein. This sample has 370,000 or so distinct CDR3 sequences, with about 14% found just once. The sequenced sample consisted of blood. Receptor source: a man aged 30-40 years with Graves' hyperthyroidism that later progressed to Graves' ophthalmopathy.

This clonotype showed up just a few times. The gene calls are TRBV29-1 and TRBJ2-5; D possibly uses TRBD1 or TRBD2 (5 bases each). CDR3 size: 13 residues. In germline, CDR1 is SQVTM, CDR2 ANQGSEA. V was clipped by 6 bases and J by 1 base, with 12 bases between them. CDR3 nucleotides: TGCAGCGTGAGGGGCAGGGCCCAAGAGACCCAGTACTTC. Translation: CSVRGRAQETQYF.

This clonotype occurred many times. The chain employs TRBV20-1 and TRBJ2-3; 8 nucleotides agree with TRBD2. CDR1 and CDR2 (germline): DFQATT, SNEGSKA (reference sequence). The CDR3 runs to 16 residues. V lost 0 bases and J lost 5; bases outside the gene matches: 10. CDR3 in amino acids: CSARDVPGGWRDTQYF. The CDR3 DNA is TGCAGTGCTAGAGATGTCCCGGGGGGGTGGAGAGATACGCAGTATTTT.

This clonotype occurred a few times. CDR3 bases: TGCGCCAGCAGCTTACCCGGACAGGGCTCTGGAAACACCATATATTTT. This codes for CASSLPGQGSGNTIYF. This sequence joins TRBV5-1 and TRBJ1-3, with TRBD1 identical over 8 bases. The junction had 4 bases not matched to a gene; V was cut back by 2 bases and J by 0 bases. The length of the CDR3 is 16 residues. Germline loops: CDR1 SGHRS, CDR2 YFSETQ. Combining the CDR3 with reference TRBV5-1 and TRBJ1-3 gives the whole variable domain KAGVTQTPRYLIKTRGQQVTLSCSPISGHRSVSWYQQTPGQGLQFLFEYFSETQRNKGNFPGRFSGRQFSNSRSEMNVSTLELGDSALYLCASSLPGQGSGNTIYFGEGSWLTVV.

This clonotype was observed at least ten times. This chain uses TRBV14 with TRBJ2-5; D may be TRBD2 (5 bases). Trimming cost V 1 base and J 9 bases, with 9 bases left between them. Germline lookup yields CDR1 SGHDN and CDR2 FVKESK. The CDR3 is 12 amino acids. CDR3: CASSQVYGAQYF. The CDR3 coding sequence is TGTGCCAGCAGCCAAGTTTACGGGGCCCAGTACTTC.

This clonotype came up many times. J is TRBJ2-1 and V is TRBV5-1, with 14 bases fitting TRBD2. Per germline, CDR1 SGHRS and CDR2 YFSETQ. V gave up 3 bases and J gave up 9 bases; unmatched junction bases: 5. The CDR3 loop spans 15 amino acids. CDR3 in amino acids: CASSSGLAGGSEQFF. The CDR3 DNA reads as TGCGCCAGCAGCTCCGGACTAGCGGGGGGCAGTGAGCAGTTCTTC.

This clonotype was recorded a few times. The V call is TRBV9, the J call TRBJ2-7; D is perhaps TRBD2 (6 bases). The length of the CDR3 is 17 residues. Per the germline V gene, CDR1 is SGDLS and CDR2 is YYNGEE. V dropped 0 bases and J dropped 7 bases, with 23 bases sitting between them. This chain's CDR3 is CASSVGTRGGAPGEQYF. CDR3 coding DNA: TGTGCCAGCAGCGTAGGAACCCGAGGCGGGGCCCCGGGGGAGCAGTACTTC.

This chain links TRBV4-2 with TRBJ1-5; unclear D gene. V lost 3 bases and J 4 bases, leaving 10 bases between the germline ends. The CDR3 spans 14 residues. Germline V lookup: CDR1 LGHNA, CDR2 YNFKEQ. The CDR3 region is CASSHIGENQPQHF. The CDR3 region has the DNA TGTGCCAGCAGCCATATCGGGGAAAATCAGCCCCAGCATTTT.

This chain connects TRBV25-1 to TRBJ1-4; D call uncertain. Germline assignment: CDR1 MGHDK and CDR2 SYGVNS. Deletions cut 3 bases from V and 6 bases from J, with 11 bases between. The CDR3 contains 14 residues. CDR3 region: CASSDDRIDEKLFF. The CDR3 nucleotides are TGTGCCAGCAGTGATGATCGGATAGATGAAAAACTGTTTTTT. Full variable domain (remainder filled in from reference TRBV25-1 and TRBJ1-4): EADIYQTPRYLVIGTGKKITLECSQTMGHDKMYWYQQDPGMELHLIHYSYGVNSTEKGDLSSESTVSRIRTEHFPLTLESARPSHTSQYLCASSDDRIDEKLFFGSGTQLSVL.

J is TRBJ2-1 and V is TRBV5-1; D is uncertain. CDR3 length: 12 residues. The V and J ends lost 1 base and 6 bases respectively, with 5 bases between them. Germline V gene lookup returns CDR1 SGHRS and CDR2 YFSETQ. CDR3 DNA sequence: TGCGCCAGCAGCTTGAGTGCCAATGAGCAGTTCTTC. Translated: CASSLSANEQFF.

In its sample, this clonotype was seen many times. CDR3 protein: CASTIDKYGKLFF. In DNA form, the CDR3 reads TGTGCCAGCACCATCGACAAGTACGGAAAACTGTTTTTT. The genes are TRBV12-3 or TRBV12-4 and TRBJ1-4; D remains unclear. Trimming took off 7 bases at V and 10 bases at J, with 16 bases between the two ends. The CDR3 covers 13 residues.

This clonotype has a count of ten or more. The chain recombines TRBV12-3 or TRBV12-4 with TRBJ2-6; 14 nucleotides agree with TRBD2. Losses at the gene ends were 3 bases for V and 0 bases for J; bases not matched to a gene: 10. This CDR3 region has 21 residues. The CDR3 DNA reads as TGTGCCAGCAGTTTCAAGGGACTAGCGGGGGTCTTATTCTCTGGGGCCAACGTCCTGACTTTC. It codes for CASSFKGLAGVLFSGANVLTF.

At least ten counts were recorded for this clonotype. CDR3 in amino acids: CASRSDSYEQYF. The CDR3 nucleotides read TGTGCCAGCAGATCGGACAGCTACGAGCAGTACTTC. The genes are TRBV7-9 and TRBJ2-7; D may be TRBD1 (6 bases). In germline, CDR1 is SEHNR, CDR2 FQNEAQ (reference sequence). Trimming took 6 bases from V and 3 from J, leaving 9 bases between them. This CDR3 has 12 residues.

The rearrangement uses TRBV13 and TRBJ2-3; no reliable D call. The V gene's germline CDR1 is PRHDT and CDR2 FYEKMQ (reference sequence). The CDR3 loop spans 15 amino acids. The germline V and J ends were trimmed by 3 bases and 0 bases, with 10 bases remaining between them. The CDR3 spells CASSLSSSSTDTQYF. Written as DNA, the CDR3 is TGTGCCAGCAGCTTGTCCTCATCTAGCACAGATACGCAGTATTTT.

There are many counts of this clonotype. The chain is built from TRBV11-2 and TRBJ2-2; no clear D. Germline values: CDR1 SGHAT, CDR2 FQNNGV. The CDR3 has 13 residues. V was clipped by 1 base and J by 13 bases, with 13 bases between them. The CDR3 here is CASSLVGLRGLFF. Written as DNA, the CDR3 is TGTGCCAGCAGCTTAGTGGGCCTCCGTGGGCTGTTTTTT. The full variable domain, rest sourced from reference TRBV11-2 and TRBJ2-2, is EAGVAQSPRYKIIEKRQSVAFWCNPISGHATLYWYQQILGQGPKLLIQFQNNGVVDDSQLPKDRFSAERLKGVDSTLKIQPAKLEDSAVYLCASSLVGLRGLFFGEGSRLTVL.

The table lists this clonotype with a few counts. The chain couples TRBV6-1 to TRBJ2-3; tentatively, D is TRBD2 (6 bases). The CDR3 runs 14 residues. CDR1 is MNHNS, CDR2 SASEGT, per germline. V was shortened by 1 base and J by 4 bases, with 9 bases between the two germline ends. The CDR3 here is CASSEELAADTQYF. CDR3 in DNA: TGTGCCAGCAGTGAAGAACTAGCAGCAGATACGCAGTATTTT.

This clonotype was seen ten or more times. The chain links TRBV13 to TRBJ2-3; 8 bases match TRBD2. Per the germline V gene, CDR1 is PRHDT and CDR2 is FYEKMQ (reference sequence). This CDR3 has 15 amino acids. V lost 7 bases to trimming and J lost 2 bases; unmatched junction nucleotides: 8. The CDR3 region has the DNA TGTGCCAGCATCTGGCGAGCGGGGGACACAGATACGCAGTATTTT. This encodes CASIWRAGDTDTQYF.

The V and J genes are TRBV5-1 and TRBJ2-4; D perhaps matches TRBD1 (6 bases). This CDR3 has 12 amino acids. V lost 3 bases and J lost 6, with 7 bases in between. The germline V gene has CDR1 SGHRS and CDR2 YFSETQ. CDR3 coding DNA: TGCGCCAGCAGCTCACAGGGAAACATTCAGTACTTC. Protein sequence: CASSSQGNIQYF.

This clonotype was picked up many times. J is TRBJ1-1 and V is TRBV12-3 or TRBV12-4; perhaps TRBD1 as D (6 bases). The CDR3 runs 15 residues. V was trimmed by 1 base and J by 5 bases, leaving 14 bases between them. The chain's CDR3 is CASSLDPTGYTEAFF. The DNA for the CDR3 is TGTGCCAGCAGTTTAGACCCGACAGGATATACTGAAGCTTTCTTT.

This clonotype has a count of ten or more. The CDR3 coding sequence is TGTGCCAGCAGCTTTACCGACGGGGCTTCCTACGAGCAGTACTTC. Protein: CASSFTDGASYEQYF. V gene TRBV11-2 combines with J gene TRBJ2-7, with D perhaps TRBD1 or TRBD2 (5 bases each). This CDR3 comprises 15 residues. Germline values: CDR1 SGHAT, CDR2 FQNNGV. Trimming removed 3 bases from V and 1 base from J, with 13 bases in between.

In its sample, this clonotype was seen many times. The chain is built from TRBV12-3 or TRBV12-4 and TRBJ2-5, with unresolved D. Trimming removed 1 base at V and 7 bases at J, with 7 bases between. The CDR3 spans 12 residues. CDR3 region: CASSLEVGTQYF. The CDR3 DNA is TGTGCCAGCAGTTTAGAGGTCGGGACCCAGTACTTC.

The rearrangement links TRBV27 to TRBJ2-3; 10 positions match TRBD1. CDR1 and CDR2 from the germline V gene are MNHEY and SMNVEV (reference sequence). This CDR3 has 14 amino acids. The V and J ends lost 2 bases and 10 bases, in that order; junction bases with no gene match: 6. CDR3 in amino acids: CASSLPRDRGAQYF. The CDR3 coding sequence is TGTGCCAGCAGTTTACCGCGGGACAGGGGTGCGCAGTATTTT.

This clonotype was seen many times. The V call is TRBV5-1, the J call TRBJ1-1, with 9 bases aligning to TRBD1. The CDR3 has 16 residues. The ends lost 5 bases at V and 1 base at J; junction bases unmatched: 9. CDR1 is SGHRS, CDR2 YFSETQ, per germline. CDR3 coding DNA: TGCGCCAGCAGTAAGACCGGGACAGGGACGAACACTGAAGCTTTCTTT. Protein sequence: CASSKTGTGTNTEAFF.

This clonotype showed up many times. This sequence joins TRBV20-1 and TRBJ2-1, with 8 bases lining up with TRBD1. This CDR3 is 15 amino acids long. The V gene's germline CDR1 is DFQATT and CDR2 SNEGSKA (reference sequence). V lost 0 bases, J lost 6 bases, and 7 bases stayed unmatched. CDR3 nucleotides: TGCAGTGCTAGAGAGGGCAGGGGGCTACTCAATGAGCAGTTCTTC. This encodes CSAREGRGLLNEQFF.

This clonotype was detected many times. The chain links TRBV20-1 to TRBJ2-1; D call uncertain. This CDR3 is 13 amino acids long. Trimming stripped 1 base from V and 2 bases from J, with 6 bases between. Looked up from germline, CDR1 is DFQATT and CDR2 is SNEGSKA (reference sequence). CDR3 region: CSARAATYNEQFF. The CDR3 bases are TGCAGTGCTAGAGCAGCAACCTACAATGAGCAGTTCTTC.

V is TRBV7-8 and J is TRBJ1-6; D uncertain. Germline V gene data show CDR1 as SGHVS and CDR2 as FQNEAQ. The V end was cut by 1 base, the J end by 9 bases, with 10 bases between. This CDR3 has 14 residues. CDR3 bases: TGTGCCAGCAGCTTAGATTCCGAAGTTTCACCCCTCCACTTT. Its protein product is CASSLDSEVSPLHF. The full variable domain, its missing parts supplied by reference TRBV7-8 and TRBJ1-6, is GAGVSQSPRYKVAKRGQDVALRCDPISGHVSLFWYQQALGQGPEFLTYFQNEAQLDKSGLPSDRFFAERPEGSVSTLKIQRTQQEDSAVYLCASSLDSEVSPLHFGNGTRLTVT.

This clonotype was seen only a few times. The chain couples TRBV30 to TRBJ2-1; D gene uncertain. The germline V gene encodes CDR1 GTSNPN and CDR2 SVGIG (reference sequence). V was clipped by 3 bases and J by 7 bases, with 22 bases between them. The CDR3 spans 16 residues. The DNA for the CDR3 is TGTGCCTGGAGCAAATTTCCGGGCCCGCAAGGGAATGAGCAGTTCTTC. Protein: CAWSKFPGPQGNEQFF. The full variable domain, with the rest looked up from reference TRBV30 and TRBJ2-1, is SQTIHQWPATLVQPVGSPLSLECTVEGTSNPNLYWYRQAAGRGLQLLFYSVGIGQISSEVPQNLSASRPQDRQFILSSKKLLLSDSGFYLCAWSKFPGPQGNEQFFGPGTRLTVL.

In DNA form, the CDR3 reads TGCAGCGTTCCCGGCTGGGCGGGGCAAGAGACCCAGTACTTC. Protein sequence: CSVPGWAGQETQYF. This chain joins TRBV29-1 and TRBJ2-5, with D perhaps matching TRBD2 (6 bases). V was pared by 5 bases and J by 2 bases, with 15 bases between. The CDR3 runs to 14 residues. Germline CDR1 is SQVTM and CDR2 is ANQGSEA.

The rearrangement uses TRBV19 and TRBJ1-4; the match to TRBD1 covers 9 bases. From germline, CDR1 is LNHDA and CDR2 SQIVND (reference sequence). There are 19 residues in the CDR3. J lost 0 bases, V lost 6 bases, and 14 bases had no gene match. The CDR3 DNA reads TGTGCCAGTAGGGCGTCCGGGACAGGGATCTTTGCAACTAATGAAAAACTGTTTTTT. Its translation is CASRASGTGIFATNEKLFF.

The chain carries TRBV25-1 and TRBJ1-6; 7 nucleotides line up with TRBD1. The germline gives CDR1 MGHDK, CDR2 SYGVNS. This CDR3 has 16 residues. J lost 10 bases, V lost 1 base, and 10 bases had no gene match. The CDR3 DNA reads as TGTGCCAGCAGTGAATCTGTGACAGGGCTAAAATCACCCCTCCACTTT. Translated, it gives CASSESVTGLKSPLHF. The full variable domain, rest sourced from reference TRBV25-1 and TRBJ1-6, is EADIYQTPRYLVIGTGKKITLECSQTMGHDKMYWYQQDPGMELHLIHYSYGVNSTEKGDLSSESTVSRIRTEHFPLTLESARPSHTSQYLCASSESVTGLKSPLHFGNGTRLTVT.

The V and J genes are TRBV6-2 or TRBV6-3 and TRBJ2-7; D is possibly TRBD1 or TRBD2 (5 bases each). The CDR3 sequence is 15 residues long. The V gene lost 3 bases and the J gene lost 3 bases, with 15 bases spanning the gap. Germline CDR1 reads MNHEY; CDR2 reads SVGEGT. CDR3 bases: TGTGCCAGCAGTTATGCCCGGGGCTGCTTCTACGAGCAGTACTTC. This codes for CASSYARGCFYEQYF.